This T cell receptor beta chain was sequenced for a study of blood T cell repertoires in COVID-19 (dated by TCRdb to about 2020). Notes on the research overall: The collaborator samples originated in the United States, Italy and Spain and spanned the acute and convalescent phases of COVID-19. The prospective study material was composed of cDNA or gDNA derived from T cells, B-cell-depleted T cells, or PBMCs. Subjects who had been exposed to COVID-19, were actively infected with it, or had recovered from it provided the deeply sampled blood TCRbeta repertoires that made up the dataset. The repertoires were made available in a free public database intended to serve as a resource for research on the immune response to SARS-CoV-2. The samples were drawn from the first 160 participants of the ongoing ImmuneRACE study and from over 950 subjects provided by 6 global collaborators. The sample metadata nearly always contained a de-identified subject ID, COVID-19 status, age in years and sex. HLA class I and class II types, where available, came from metadata supplied by the sample provider rather than from assay-based typing. Broad study findings and their caveats: The quantity of clinical and demographic metadata differed by source and by participant and was supplied without curation.

Comment on this clone: No antigen is known for it. No base-level quality is on record; no much larger clone is a single base apart.

The immunoSEQ Assay, a bias-controlled multiplex PCR, was used to amplify TCRbeta CDR3 regions from genomic DNA. In the paper's pipeline: The number of nucleated cells in each sample was estimated by amplification of reference gene primers within the assay. To quantify the absolute abundance of each unique TCRbeta CDR3 rearrangement, sequence reads were collapsed and filtered. Productive Simpson clonality was computed per sample as the square root of Simpson's diversity index over productive rearrangements. This is the immuneACCESS table as TCRdb keeps it, with only in-frame sequences that have V and J called. A part of the clones is gone; compared with another copy, unresolved V genes explain less than half, and the rest is unexplained. V, J and clone size are those of that table, while D and trimming were read from the DNA. The sample table contains about 180,000 clones; only one count was recorded for 82% of them. The ten largest clones take up roughly 8.1% of the sample.

The collaborating institutions used their own protocols to collect whole blood in K2EDTA tubes. For TCRbeta analysis, collaborator samples were shipped as frozen whole blood, as isolated PBMCs, or as DNA extracted from either sample type. The sequence was obtained from a woman in her seventies with acute or convalescent COVID-19. Sequenced: peripheral blood.

At the DNA level, the sequence is TGTGCCAGCAGCTTACAGGGGGGTGGCACTGAAGCTTTCTTT. Its amino acids are CASSLQGGGTEAFF. The receptor chain draws on TRBV7-2 and TRBJ1-1; 7 central bases correspond to TRBD1. The CDR3 measures 14 amino acids from cysteine to phenylalanine. Kept here is only the CDR3 DNA, which spans 42 bases and is read in frame from base 1. V is pruned by 2 bases and J by 4 bases, leaving 4 bases of the junction without a gene match. From the germline V gene, CDR1 is SGHTA and CDR2 is FQGNSA.